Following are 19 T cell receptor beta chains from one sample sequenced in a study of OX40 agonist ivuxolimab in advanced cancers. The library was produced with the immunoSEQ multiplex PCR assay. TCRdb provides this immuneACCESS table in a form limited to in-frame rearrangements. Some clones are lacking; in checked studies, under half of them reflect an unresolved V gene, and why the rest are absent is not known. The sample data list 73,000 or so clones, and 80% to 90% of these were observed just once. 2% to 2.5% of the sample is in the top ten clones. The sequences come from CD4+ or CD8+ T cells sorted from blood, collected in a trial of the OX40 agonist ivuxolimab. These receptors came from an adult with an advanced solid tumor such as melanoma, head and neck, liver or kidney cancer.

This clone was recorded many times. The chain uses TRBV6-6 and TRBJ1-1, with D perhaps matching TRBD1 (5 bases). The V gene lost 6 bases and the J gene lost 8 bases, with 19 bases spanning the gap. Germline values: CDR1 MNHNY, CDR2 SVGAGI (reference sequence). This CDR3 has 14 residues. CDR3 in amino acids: CASRGQGSGGEAFF. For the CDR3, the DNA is TGTGCCAGCAGAGGACAAGGGAGTGGCGGAGAAGCTTTCTTT.

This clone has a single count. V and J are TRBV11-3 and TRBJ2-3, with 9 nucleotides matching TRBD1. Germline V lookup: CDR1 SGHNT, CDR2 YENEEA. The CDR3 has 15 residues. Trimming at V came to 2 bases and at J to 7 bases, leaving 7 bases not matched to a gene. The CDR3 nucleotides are TGTGCCAGCAGCTTAACGTGGGGACAGGGTCATACGCAGTATTTT. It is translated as CASSLTWGQGHTQYF. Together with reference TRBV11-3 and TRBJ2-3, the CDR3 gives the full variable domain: EAGVVQSPRYKIIEKKQPVAFWCNPISGHNTLYWYLQNLGQGPELLIRYENEEAVDDSQLPKDRFSAERLKGVDSTLKIQPAELGDSAVYLCASSLTWGQGHTQYFGPGTRLTVL.

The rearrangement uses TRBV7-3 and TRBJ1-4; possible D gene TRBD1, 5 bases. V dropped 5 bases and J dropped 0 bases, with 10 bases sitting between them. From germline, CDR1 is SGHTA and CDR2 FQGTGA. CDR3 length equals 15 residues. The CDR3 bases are TGTGCCAGCAGCCCTGGGACTACAACTAATGAAAAACTGTTTTTT. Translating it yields CASSPGTTTNEKLFF.

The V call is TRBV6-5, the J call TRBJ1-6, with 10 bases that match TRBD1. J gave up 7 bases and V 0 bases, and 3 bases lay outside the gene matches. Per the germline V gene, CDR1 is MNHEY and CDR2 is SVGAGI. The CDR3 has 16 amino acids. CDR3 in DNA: TGTGCCAGCAGTTACTCGACAGGGGGCGCGAATTCACCCCTCCACTTT. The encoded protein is CASSYSTGGANSPLHF.

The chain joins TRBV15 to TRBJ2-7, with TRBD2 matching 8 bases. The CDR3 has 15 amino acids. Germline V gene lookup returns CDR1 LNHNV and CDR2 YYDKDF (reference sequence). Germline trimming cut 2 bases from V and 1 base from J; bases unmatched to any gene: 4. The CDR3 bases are TGTGCCACCAGCAGAAACGGACTAGCATCCTACGAGCAGTACTTC. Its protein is CATSRNGLASYEQYF.

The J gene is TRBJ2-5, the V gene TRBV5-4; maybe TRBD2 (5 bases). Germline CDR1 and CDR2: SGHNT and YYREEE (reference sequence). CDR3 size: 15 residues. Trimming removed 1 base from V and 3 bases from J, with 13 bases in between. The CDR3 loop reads CASSLSLGSEETQYF. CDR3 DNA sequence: TGTGCCAGCAGCTTGTCGTTAGGGAGTGAAGAGACCCAGTACTTC. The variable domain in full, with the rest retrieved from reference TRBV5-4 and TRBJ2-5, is ETGVTQSPTHLIKTRGQQVTLRCSSQSGHNTVSWYQQALGQGPQFIFQYYREEENGRGNFPPRFSGLQFPNYSSELNVNALELDDSALYLCASSLSLGSEETQYFGPGTRLLVL.

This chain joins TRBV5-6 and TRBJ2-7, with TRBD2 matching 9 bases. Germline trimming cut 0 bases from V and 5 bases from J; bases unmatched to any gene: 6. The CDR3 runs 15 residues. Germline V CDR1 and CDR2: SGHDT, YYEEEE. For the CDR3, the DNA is TGTGCCAGCAGCTTGGCTAGGACTAGCGCCCACGAGCAGTACTTC. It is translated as CASSLARTSAHEQYF.

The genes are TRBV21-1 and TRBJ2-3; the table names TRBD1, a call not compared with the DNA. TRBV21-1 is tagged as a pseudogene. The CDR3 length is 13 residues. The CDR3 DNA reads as TGTGCCAGCAGCACCCACAGGGGAGATACGCAGTATTTT. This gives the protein CASSTHRGDTQYF.

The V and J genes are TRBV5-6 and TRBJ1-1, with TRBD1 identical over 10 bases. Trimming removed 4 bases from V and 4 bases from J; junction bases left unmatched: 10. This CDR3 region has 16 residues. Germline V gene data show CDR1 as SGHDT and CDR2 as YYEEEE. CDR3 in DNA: TGTGCCAGCAGCCTACCGGGACAGGGGTTGGGCACTGAAGCTTTCTTT. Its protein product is CASSLPGQGLGTEAFF.

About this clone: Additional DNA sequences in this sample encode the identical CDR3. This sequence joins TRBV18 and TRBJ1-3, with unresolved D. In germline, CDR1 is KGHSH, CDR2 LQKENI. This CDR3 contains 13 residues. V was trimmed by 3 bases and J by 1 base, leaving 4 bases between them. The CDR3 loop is CASSPGSGNTIYF. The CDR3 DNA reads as TGTGCCAGCTCACCTGGGTCTGGAAACACCATATATTTT.

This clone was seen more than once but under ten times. CDR3 sequence: CASSLVYRNNEQFF. CDR3 in DNA: TGTGCCAGCAGCTTAGTTTACAGAAACAATGAGCAGTTCTTC. The V gene is TRBV7-2, the J gene TRBJ2-1; D gene ambiguous. The V gene's germline CDR1 is SGHTA and CDR2 FQGNSA. Trimming took off 1 base at V and 5 bases at J, with 9 bases between the two ends. The CDR3 loop spans 14 amino acids.

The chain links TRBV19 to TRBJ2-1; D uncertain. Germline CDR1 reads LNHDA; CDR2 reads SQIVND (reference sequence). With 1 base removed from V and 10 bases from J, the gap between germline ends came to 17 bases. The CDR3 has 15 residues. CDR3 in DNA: TGTGCCAGTAGTATAGGGGCGGCCCTATTTTCGGAGCAGTTCTTC. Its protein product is CASSIGAALFSEQFF. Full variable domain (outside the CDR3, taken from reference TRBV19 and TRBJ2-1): DGGITQSPKYLFRKEGQNVTLSCEQNLNHDAMYWYRQDPGQGLRLIYYSQIVNDFQKGDIAEGYSVSREKKESFPLTVTSAQKNPTAFYLCASSIGAALFSEQFFGPGTRLTVL.

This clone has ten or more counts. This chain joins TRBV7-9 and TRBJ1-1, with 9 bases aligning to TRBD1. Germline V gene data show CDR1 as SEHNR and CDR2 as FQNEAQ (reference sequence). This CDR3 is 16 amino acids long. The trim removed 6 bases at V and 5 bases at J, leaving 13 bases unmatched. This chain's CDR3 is CASSLGTGPGGTEAFF. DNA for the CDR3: TGTGCCAGCAGTCTGGGGACAGGGCCCGGAGGAACTGAAGCTTTCTTT.

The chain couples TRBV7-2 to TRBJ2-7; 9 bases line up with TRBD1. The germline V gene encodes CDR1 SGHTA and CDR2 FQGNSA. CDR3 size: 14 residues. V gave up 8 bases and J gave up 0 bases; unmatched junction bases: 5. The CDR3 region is CASAGQGSSYEQYF. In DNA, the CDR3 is TGTGCCAGCGCGGGACAGGGAAGCTCCTACGAGCAGTACTTC.

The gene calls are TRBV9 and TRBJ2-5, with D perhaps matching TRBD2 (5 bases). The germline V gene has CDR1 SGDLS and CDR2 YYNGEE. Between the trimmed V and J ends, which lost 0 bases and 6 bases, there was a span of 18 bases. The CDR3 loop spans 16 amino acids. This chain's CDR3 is CASSVAHEGERQTQYF. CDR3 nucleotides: TGTGCCAGCAGCGTAGCCCACGAGGGAGAGCGACAGACCCAGTACTTC. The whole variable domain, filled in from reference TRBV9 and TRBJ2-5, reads DSGVTQTPKHLITATGQRVTLRCSPRSGDLSVYWYQQSLDQGLQFLIQYYNGEERAKGNILERFSAQQFPDLHSELNLSSLELGDSALYFCASSVAHEGERQTQYFGPGTRLLVL.

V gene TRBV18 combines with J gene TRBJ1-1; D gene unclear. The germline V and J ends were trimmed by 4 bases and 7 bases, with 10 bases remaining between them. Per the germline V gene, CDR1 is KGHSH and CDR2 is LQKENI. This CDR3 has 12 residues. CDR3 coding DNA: TGTGCCAGCTCACACCAGGCAAGTGAAGCTTTCTTT. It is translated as CASSHQASEAFF.

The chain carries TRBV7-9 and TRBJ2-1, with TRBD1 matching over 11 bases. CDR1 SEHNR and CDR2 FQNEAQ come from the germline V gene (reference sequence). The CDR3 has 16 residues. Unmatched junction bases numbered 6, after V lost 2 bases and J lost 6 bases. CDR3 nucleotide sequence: TGTGCCAGCAGCTTAAGATGGGGACAGGGGGGCAATGAGCAGTTCTTC. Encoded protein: CASSLRWGQGGNEQFF.

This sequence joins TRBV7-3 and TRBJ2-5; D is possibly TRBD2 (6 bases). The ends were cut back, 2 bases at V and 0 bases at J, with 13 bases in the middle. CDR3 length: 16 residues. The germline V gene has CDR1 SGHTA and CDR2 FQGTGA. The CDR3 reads CASSLGTGLYQETQYF. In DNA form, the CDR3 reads TGTGCCAGCAGCTTAGGGACGGGACTCTACCAAGAGACCCAGTACTTC.

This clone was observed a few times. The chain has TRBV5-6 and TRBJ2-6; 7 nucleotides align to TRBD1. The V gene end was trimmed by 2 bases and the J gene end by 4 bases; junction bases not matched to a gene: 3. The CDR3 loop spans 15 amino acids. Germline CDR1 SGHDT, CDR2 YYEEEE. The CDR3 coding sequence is TGTGCCAGCAGCTTCAGGGGGACGGGGGCCAACGTCCTGACTTTC. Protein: CASSFRGTGANVLTF.